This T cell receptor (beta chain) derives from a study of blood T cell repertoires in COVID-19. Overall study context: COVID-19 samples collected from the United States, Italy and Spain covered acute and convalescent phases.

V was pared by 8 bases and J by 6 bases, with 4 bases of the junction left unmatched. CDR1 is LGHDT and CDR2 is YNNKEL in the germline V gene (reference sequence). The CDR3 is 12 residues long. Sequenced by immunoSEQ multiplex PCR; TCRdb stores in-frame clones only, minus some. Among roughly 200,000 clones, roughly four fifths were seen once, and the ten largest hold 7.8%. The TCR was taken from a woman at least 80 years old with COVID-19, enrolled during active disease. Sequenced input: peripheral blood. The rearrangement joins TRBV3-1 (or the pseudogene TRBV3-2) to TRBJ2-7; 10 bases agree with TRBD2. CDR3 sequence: CASSGLAREQYF. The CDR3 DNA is TGTGCCAGCTCGGGACTAGCGCGCGAGCAGTACTTC.